The rows below give T cell receptor beta chains drawn from one sample of a study of blood T cell repertoires in COVID-19. Generated by immunoSEQ multiplex PCR, the TCRdb table keeps only in-frame clones and is missing some. This table has about 130,000 clones, approximately 90% appearing once. Sample: peripheral blood. Receptors originate from a woman aged 80 or over with acute or convalescent COVID-19. The CDR3 runs from the conserved cysteine through the conserved F or W. Fields, in order: CDR3 length, clone size, V gene, D gene, J gene, CDR3 protein, CDR3 DNA. D genes are given only for firm matches. For some rows the clone size is stated as once, few or many, or as a class when expanded; others skip it.

14	.	TRBV18	TRBD1	TRBJ1-3	CASSRGQPGNTIYF	TGTGCCAGCTCACGGGGACAGCCTGGAAACACCATATATTTT
14	.	TRBV28	.	TRBJ2-7	CASTGTQSSYEQYF	TGTGCCAGCACGGGTACCCAGTCCTCCTACGAGCAGTACTTC
14	.	TRBV6-6	TRBD1	TRBJ2-3	CASSPQGAGDTQYF	TGTGCCAGCAGTCCGCAGGGGGCAGGAGATACGCAGTATTTT
12	.	TRBV9	.	TRBJ2-3	CASSAQGYTQYF	TGTGCCAGCAGCGCACAGGGTTATACGCAGTATTTT
14	.	TRBV6-6	TRBD1	TRBJ2-3	CASRGDRDTDTQYF	TGTGCCAGCAGGGGGGACAGGGACACAGATACGCAGTATTTT
15	.	TRBV19	TRBD1	TRBJ1-1	CASTKGQTMNTEAFF	TGTGCCAGTACCAAGGGACAGACGATGAACACTGAAGCTTTCTTT
16	.	TRBV5-1	TRBD2	TRBJ2-3	CASSQGTSVRTDTQYF	TGCGCCAGCAGCCAAGGGACTAGCGTACGCACAGATACGCAGTATTTT
15	.	TRBV3-1/TRBV3-2	.	TRBJ1-1	CASSQARQRSTEAFF	TGTGCCAGCAGCCAGGCCCGACAGAGAAGCACTGAAGCTTTCTTT
12	.	TRBV5-1	.	TRBJ2-7	CASSTGGYEQYF	TGCGCCAGCTCGACAGGAGGCTACGAGCAGTACTTC
16	.	TRBV3-1/TRBV3-2	TRBD2	TRBJ2-2	CASSRGTSGGTGELFF	TGTGCCAGCAGCCGTGGGACTAGCGGGGGCACCGGGGAGCTGTTTTTT
15	few	TRBV9	.	TRBJ1-4	CASSVGAGASLKLFF	TGTGCCAGCAGCGTAGGGGCAGGGGCTAGCCTAAAACTGTTTTTT
13	.	TRBV10-3	.	TRBJ1-2	CAIGRVDSYGYTF	TGTGCCATCGGAAGGGTGGACAGCTATGGCTACACCTTC
13	few	TRBV28	.	TRBJ1-6	CASGSSYNSPLHF	TGTGCCTCGGGGAGCTCCTATAATTCACCCCTCCACTTT
15	.	TRBV7-8	TRBD1	TRBJ1-5	CASSQVGQGNQPQHF	TGTGCCAGCAGCCAAGTGGGACAGGGCAATCAGCCCCAGCATTTT
13	once	TRBV27	TRBD1	TRBJ1-2	CASSQGGGGGYTF	TGTGCCAGCAGTCAGGGTGGAGGGGGCGGCTACACCTTC
15	few	TRBV7-9	.	TRBJ1-4	CASSLDEVLNEKLFF	TGTGCCAGCAGCTTAGACGAGGTTTTAAATGAAAAACTGTTTTTT
14	few	TRBV19	.	TRBJ1-3	CASIGVWNQNTIYF	TGTGCCAGCATCGGAGTTTGGAATCAAAACACCATATATTTT
15	.	TRBV2	.	TRBJ1-3	CASSEAQGPGNTIYF	TGTGCCAGCAGTGAAGCGCAGGGGCCTGGAAACACCATATATTTT
17	.	TRBV5-6	TRBD2	TRBJ2-3	CASSPKWRGGDTDTQYF	TGTGCCAGCAGCCCCAAATGGCGGGGAGGGGACACAGATACGCAGTATTTT
14	few	TRBV4-2	TRBD1	TRBJ1-2	CASSQGGQGGGYTF	TGTGCCAGCAGCCAGGGTGGACAGGGAGGAGGCTACACCTTC
13	.	TRBV5-1	TRBD1	TRBJ1-1	CASSQGASTEAFF	TGCGCCAGCAGCCAGGGGGCGTCCACTGAAGCTTTCTTT
15	.	TRBV21-1	.	TRBJ1-5	CASSRGQECNQPQHF	TGTGCCAGCAGCAGGGGACAGGAGTGCAATCAGCCCCAGCATTTT
17	.	TRBV1	.	TRBJ2-7	CTSSQVTPGTGSYEQYF	TGCACCAGCAGCCAAGTCACCCCCGGGACAGGATCCTACGAGCAGTACTTC
16	.	TRBV9	.	TRBJ2-7	CASSDAQGLPTYEQYF	TGTGCCAGCAGCGACGCACAGGGACTACCCACCTACGAGCAGTACTTC
14	.	TRBV5-4	.	TRBJ1-5	CASSSGGRNQPQHF	TGTGCCAGCAGCTCAGGAGGGCGCAATCAGCCCCAGCATTTT
13	.	TRBV18	TRBD1	TRBJ1-1	CASSSQGYTEAFF	TGTGCCAGCTCGTCACAGGGGTACACTGAAGCTTTCTTT
14	.	TRBV19	.	TRBJ1-1	CASSLSLMNTEAFF	TGTGCCAGTAGCTTGAGTCTCATGAACACTGAAGCTTTCTTT
14	once	TRBV10-2	.	TRBJ1-1	CASIRTEKNTEAFF	TGCGCCAGTATTAGGACAGAGAAGAACACTGAAGCTTTCTTT
14	few	TRBV10-3	TRBD1	TRBJ1-2	CAISQGGDNYGYTF	TGTGCCATCAGCCAGGGGGGAGACAACTATGGCTACACCTTC
16	.	TRBV6-2/TRBV6-3	TRBD1	TRBJ1-1	CASSYSDRGWNTEAFF	TGTGCCAGCAGTTATAGCGACAGGGGATGGAACACTGAAGCTTTCTTT
17	.	TRBV9	TRBD1	TRBJ1-4	CASSVEFGTGVNEKLFF	TGTGCCAGCAGCGTAGAATTTGGGACAGGGGTTAATGAAAAACTGTTTTTT
16	.	TRBV5-1	TRBD2	TRBJ2-2	CASSLLAGSVAGELFF	TGCGCCAGCAGCTTACTAGCGGGGTCTGTCGCCGGGGAGCTGTTTTTT
15	.	TRBV2	TRBD1	TRBJ2-5	CASSGDRGNLGAQYF	TGTGCCAGCAGTGGCGACAGGGGCAATTTGGGGGCCCAGTACTTC
16	.	TRBV19	.	TRBJ2-1	CASSPQTGFPFNEQFF	TGTGCCAGTAGTCCACAAACAGGGTTCCCCTTCAATGAGCAGTTCTTC
15	.	TRBV19	TRBD1	TRBJ1-5	CASRTGYSPNQPQHF	TGTGCCAGTAGGACAGGGTATAGTCCGAATCAGCCCCAGCATTTT
14	.	TRBV28	TRBD1	TRBJ1-5	CASSSTGGGQPQHF	TGTGCCAGCAGTTCGACAGGGGGCGGTCAGCCCCAGCATTTT
15	.	TRBV5-6	TRBD1	TRBJ1-2	CASSPDRGGLGGYTF	TGTGCCAGCAGTCCGGACAGGGGAGGGTTAGGTGGCTACACCTTC
19	.	TRBV4-1	TRBD2	TRBJ2-3	CASSLLLWGGTSGKDTQYF	TGCGCCAGCAGCCTCTTACTCTGGGGGGGGACTAGCGGGAAAGATACGCAGTATTTT
17	.	TRBV5-6	.	TRBJ2-2	CASSLLADRPDTGELFF	TGTGCCAGCAGCCTACTAGCTGATAGGCCTGACACCGGGGAGCTGTTTTTT
18	.	TRBV5-1	TRBD1	TRBJ2-3	CASSLTNSGTGAVGTQYF	TGCGCCAGCAGCCTTACAAACTCGGGGACAGGGGCCGTCGGTACGCAGTATTTT
16	.	TRBV4-1	.	TRBJ1-3	CASSQDPGGTGNTIYF	TGCGCCAGCAGCCAAGATCCGGGGGGAACTGGAAACACCATATATTTT
15	.	TRBV2	TRBD2	TRBJ2-5	CASVEASGVEETQYF	TGTGCCAGCGTGGAGGCTAGCGGGGTCGAGGAGACCCAGTACTTC
12	.	TRBV3-1/TRBV3-2	.	TRBJ2-3	CASSPDSNTQYF	TGTGCCAGCAGTCCCGACAGCAATACGCAGTATTTT
13	.	TRBV7-2	TRBD1	TRBJ2-5	CASSLVQGRTQYF	TGTGCCAGCAGCTTAGTACAGGGGAGGACCCAGTACTTC
15	once	TRBV7-3	.	TRBJ2-2	CASSEGLPGTGELFF	TGTGCCAGCAGCGAGGGACTGCCTGGCACCGGGGAGCTGTTTTTT
14	.	TRBV6-5	TRBD1	TRBJ1-6	CASRGGQGVGPLHF	TGTGCCAGCAGAGGGGGACAGGGGGTCGGACCCCTCCACTTT
13	.	TRBV6-2/TRBV6-3	TRBD1	TRBJ1-2	CASSYDDRGGYTF	TGTGCCAGCAGTTACGACGACAGGGGTGGATACACCTTC
18	.	TRBV25-1	TRBD1	TRBJ1-6	CASSEQSPWTGGASPLHF	TGTGCCAGCAGTGAACAGAGCCCCTGGACAGGGGGCGCTTCACCCCTCCACTTT
16	.	TRBV5-4	TRBD1	TRBJ2-3	CASSLDLQGARDTQYF	TGTGCCAGCAGCTTGGATCTACAGGGGGCAAGAGATACGCAGTATTTT
14	.	TRBV10-2	.	TRBJ2-5	CASSESNREETQYF	TGCGCCAGCAGTGAGTCGAACAGGGAAGAGACCCAGTACTTC
14	.	TRBV19	.	TRBJ1-2	CASSIEGSNYGYTF	TGTGCCAGTAGTATAGAGGGGAGTAACTATGGCTACACCTTC
15	.	TRBV9	TRBD2	TRBJ2-1	CASSQQAGVYNEQFF	TGTGCCAGCAGCCAACAAGCGGGGGTCTACAATGAGCAGTTCTTC
14	few	TRBV10-2	.	TRBJ1-1	CASSESSLRTEAFF	TGCGCCAGCAGTGAGTCGAGTTTGAGGACTGAAGCTTTCTTT
13	.	TRBV2	TRBD1	TRBJ2-5	CASRRDRAETQYF	TGTGCCAGCAGAAGGGACAGGGCTGAGACCCAGTACTTC
12	.	TRBV6-6	.	TRBJ2-1	CASSYSFSEQFF	TGTGCCAGCAGTTACTCTTTCAGTGAGCAGTTCTTC
14	once	TRBV2	TRBD1	TRBJ2-5	CASSEQAGGETQYF	TGTGCCAGCAGTGAACAGGCAGGGGGAGAGACCCAGTACTTC